A selection of T cell receptor beta chains follows, all from one sample in a study of early T cells in non-severe SARS-CoV-2 infection. TCRdb itself ran the 5' RACE reads through MiXCR, one entry per CDR3 protein. This table has around 77,000 distinct CDR3 sequences, approximately 15% appearing once. The sequencing here drew on whole blood, taken at baseline. These receptors all stem from an adult who was a healthcare worker with PCR-confirmed SARS-CoV-2 infection or an uninfected control (not recorded which). The CDR3 runs from the conserved cysteine through the conserved F or W. D genes are given only for firm matches. Size tells how often a clone was seen (once, few, many) or the class of an expanded clone, and some rows leave it out.

>many|TRBD1|TRBJ2-7|TRBV4-1|16
TGCGCCAGCAGCCAAGTTAGGGGACAGGGGGTCCACGAGCAGTACTTC
CASSQVRGQGVHEQYF
>NA|NA|TRBJ2-7|TRBV7-9|12
TGTGCCAGCAGCCGAGAGGGCTACGAGCAGTACTTC
CASSREGYEQYF
>NA|NA|TRBJ1-2|TRBV6-6|12
TGTGCCAGCAGTACCCGTAACTATGGCTACACCTTC
CASSTRNYGYTF
>few|NA|TRBJ1-5|TRBV28|16
TGTGCCAGCAGTTTGGCGAAGAGGGTGAGGGATCAGCCCCAGCATTTT
CASSLAKRVRDQPQHF
>few|TRBD2|TRBJ2-7|TRBV7-9|15
TGTGCCAGCAGCGAGATCCTAGCGGGGGTCTACGAGCAGTACTTC
CASSEILAGVYEQYF
>many|NA|TRBJ2-7|TRBV11-2|14
TGTGCCAGCAGCTTAAACGCGGGACCCTACGAGCAGTACTTC
CASSLNAGPYEQYF
>many|NA|TRBJ1-2|TRBV29-1|11
TGCAGCGCCGGGACGGACTATGGCTACACCTTC
CSAGTDYGYTF
>few|NA|TRBJ2-1|TRBV18|15
TGTGCCAGCTCACCTTACTCGAGCTCCTACAATGAGCAGTTCTTC
CASSPYSSSYNEQFF
>many|TRBD1|TRBJ2-3|TRBV29-1|13
TGCAGCATACGAGGGGGACAGGCGACCGCGCAGTATTTT
CSIRGGQATAQYF
>NA|NA|TRBJ1-1|TRBV9|14
TGTGCCAGCAGCCCAGGGGCCCGAAACACTGAAGCTTTCTTT
CASSPGARNTEAFF
>few|NA|TRBJ2-3|TRBV7-8|14
TGTGCCAGCAGCTGGGCAGGCCTCACAGATACGCAGTATTTT
CASSWAGLTDTQYF
>many|TRBD2|TRBJ2-3|TRBV28|19
TGTGCCAGCAGGGGGACTAGCGGGAGAGGCCCGGTCGGCACAGATACGCAGTATTTT
CASRGTSGRGPVGTDTQYF
>few|NA|TRBJ1-2|TRBV6-6|14
TGTGCCAGCAGTTGGGACGGAGCTAACTATGGCTACACCTTC
CASSWDGANYGYTF
>few|NA|TRBJ2-3|TRBV28|14
TGTGCCAGCCGGCCCCCCACTAGCCCAGATACGCAGTATTTT
CASRPPTSPDTQYF
>few|NA|TRBJ1-1|TRBV28|15
TGTGCCAGCAGTTTAAGTGAAGGGGACGGCACTGAAGCTTTCTTT
CASSLSEGDGTEAFF
>few|TRBD1|TRBJ1-1|TRBV7-9|16
TGTGCCAGCAGCTCCGGGACAGGGGCGTACGGCACTGAAGCTTTCTTT
CASSSGTGAYGTEAFF
>many|TRBD1|TRBJ2-3|TRBV5-1|15
TGCGCCAGCAGCCGAGGGGACAGCACCAGGGATACGCAGTATTTT
CASSRGDSTRDTQYF
>NA|NA|TRBJ1-2|TRBV18|15
TGTGCCAGCTCACCACCGGGGGGCAGCACGTATGGCTACACCTTC
CASSPPGGSTYGYTF
>many|TRBD1|TRBJ1-5|TRBV12-3/TRBV12-4|14
TGTGCCAGCAGTACAGGGGTAGGGAATCAGCCCCAGCATTTT
CASSTGVGNQPQHF
>few|NA|TRBJ2-5|TRBV28|14
TGTGCCAGCAGTTTGGGGGGCGTCCAAGAGACCCAGTACTTC
CASSLGGVQETQYF
>few|NA|TRBJ2-1|TRBV24-1|14
TGTGCCACCAGTGATCTGACTCCTCGCGATGAGCAGTTCTTC
CATSDLTPRDEQFF
>many|TRBD1|TRBJ2-7|TRBV30|11
TGTGCCTGGGGACAGGCCTACGAGCAGTACTTC
CAWGQAYEQYF
>NA|NA|TRBJ2-5|TRBV5-5|15
TGTGCCAGCACCTCCCTCCCAGGGGAGGGGGAGACCCAGTACTTC
CASTSLPGEGETQYF
>few|NA|TRBJ1-3|TRBV7-2|16
TGTGCCAGCAGCTTAGTTCGCGGGGGCTCTGGAAACACCATATATTTT
CASSLVRGGSGNTIYF
>NA|NA|TRBJ1-5|TRBV7-9|12
TGTGCCAGCAGCTTAGTGGACCAGCCCCAGCATTTT
CASSLVDQPQHF
>NA|TRBD2|TRBJ2-2|TRBV6-4|15
TGTGCCAGCAGTGAGACTAGCGGGAACACCGGGGAGCTGTTTTTT
CASSETSGNTGELFF
>NA|NA|TRBJ2-7|TRBV29-1|11
TGCAGCGCCCGCAACTCCTACGAGCAGTACTTC
CSARNSYEQYF
>many|NA|TRBJ1-2|TRBV4-2|14
TGTGCCAGCAGCCAAGATGAAAGGGTCTATGGCTACACCTTC
CASSQDERVYGYTF
>NA|NA|TRBJ2-5|TRBV27|16
TGTGCCAGCAGTCCGTCCGAAGGGGAGGTCCGGGAGACCCAGTACTTC
CASSPSEGEVRETQYF
>NA|NA|TRBJ1-5|TRBV20-1|13
TGCAGTGCCGGGGGGAGGGCGTATCAGCCCCAGCATTTT
CSAGGRAYQPQHF
>many|TRBD1|TRBJ1-2|TRBV7-9|14
TGTGCCAGCAGTTCTACGACAGGGAACTATGGCTACACCTTC
CASSSTTGNYGYTF
>many|NA|TRBJ2-3|TRBV28|13
TGTGCCAGCACCTCGGCGCCGGGGGTTACGCAGTATTTT
CASTSAPGVTQYF
>NA|NA|TRBJ2-1|TRBV4-1|11
TGCGCCAGCTTTCAGGGCAATGAGCAGTTCTTC
CASFQGNEQFF
>NA|NA|TRBJ2-3|TRBV28|14
TGTGCCAGCATCCCGACAGGAAGCACAGATACGCAGTATTTT
CASIPTGSTDTQYF
>NA|NA|TRBJ2-3|TRBV20-1|14
TGCAGTGCTGTCCCGGACAGTCCAGCAGATACGCAGTATTTT
CSAVPDSPADTQYF
>few|NA|TRBJ2-3|TRBV28|15
TGTGCCAGCAGTTTTGGGTCGGAAGGGACAGATACGCAGTATTTT
CASSFGSEGTDTQYF
>NA|TRBD2|TRBJ2-3|TRBV12-3/TRBV12-4|15
TGTGCCAGCAGTTCCCGGACTAGCGCCACAGATACGCAGTATTTT
CASSSRTSATDTQYF
>NA|NA|TRBJ2-2|TRBV7-7|15
TGTGCCAGCAGCAAATCCGCCTCGAACACCGGGGAGCTGTTTTTT
CASSKSASNTGELFF
>many|NA|TRBJ1-2|TRBV6-5|15
TGTGCCAGCAGTTACGCCCGGTCTAGGGGAGATGGCTACACCTTC
CASSYARSRGDGYTF
>NA|NA|TRBJ1-2|TRBV18|13
TGTGCCAGCTCACCCCCGGGACTCGAGGGCTACACCTTC
CASSPPGLEGYTF
>few|NA|TRBJ1-2|TRBV28|12
TGTGCCAGCAGTTTGCGGCTAGAGGGCTACACCTTC
CASSLRLEGYTF
>few|TRBD1|TRBJ1-1|TRBV2|16
TGTGCCAGCAGTCCGGGACAGGGGTTTATGAACACTGAAGCTTTCTTT
CASSPGQGFMNTEAFF
>NA|TRBD1|TRBJ2-2|TRBV6-1|15
TGTGCCAGCAGAATAGGGGGCGTTAACACCGGGGAGCTGTTTTTT
CASRIGGVNTGELFF
>few|TRBD1|TRBJ2-5|TRBV4-1|17
TGCGCCAGCAGCCAAAGATGGACAGGACAAGGGGAAGAGACCCAGTACTTC
CASSQRWTGQGEETQYF
>NA|TRBD2|TRBJ2-1|TRBV3-1|18
TGTGCCAGCAGCCAAGATTGGACTAGCGGGAGCTACGGAAATGAGCAGTTCTTC
CASSQDWTSGSYGNEQFF
>once|NA|TRBJ1-5|TRBV6-2/TRBV6-3|12
TGTGCCAGCAGTTCCTGGGATCAGCCCCAGCATTTT
CASSSWDQPQHF
>NA|TRBD2|TRBJ2-1|TRBV6-4|15
TGTGCCAGCAGTGAACTAGCGGGAGGCCCGGGTGAGCAGTTCTTC
CASSELAGGPGEQFF
>few|NA|TRBJ2-7|TRBV28|12
TGTGCCAGCAGTTTATTGCGTCACGAGCAGTACTTC
CASSLLRHEQYF
>many|TRBD1|TRBJ2-1|TRBV6-5|14
TGTGCCAGCAGCTCGGGACAGGGCTTCTATGAGCAGTTCTTC
CASSSGQGFYEQFF
>many|TRBD2|TRBJ2-1|TRBV5-1|14
TGCGCCAGCAGCTTGGCTAGCGGATACAATGAGCAGTTCTTC
CASSLASGYNEQFF
>few|NA|TRBJ2-7|TRBV27|14
TGTGCCAGCAGTTTACGGCAGGGGGGGTACGAGCAGTACTTC
CASSLRQGGYEQYF
>few|NA|TRBJ2-7|TRBV11-2|14
TGTGCCAGCAGCTTAGGACTACGCGATTGGGAGCAGTACTTC
CASSLGLRDWEQYF
>NA|NA|TRBJ1-2|TRBV7-9|15
TGTGCCAGCAGCTTAGCGGACGGTACCAACTATGGCTACACCTTC
CASSLADGTNYGYTF
>NA|NA|TRBJ2-7|TRBV6-6|12
TGTGCCAGCAGCTACGACCTCTACGAGCAGTACTTC
CASSYDLYEQYF
>NA|TRBD1|TRBJ2-7|TRBV5-1|14
TGCGCCAGCAGCTTCACGGGACAGAGCTACGAGCAGTACTTC
CASSFTGQSYEQYF